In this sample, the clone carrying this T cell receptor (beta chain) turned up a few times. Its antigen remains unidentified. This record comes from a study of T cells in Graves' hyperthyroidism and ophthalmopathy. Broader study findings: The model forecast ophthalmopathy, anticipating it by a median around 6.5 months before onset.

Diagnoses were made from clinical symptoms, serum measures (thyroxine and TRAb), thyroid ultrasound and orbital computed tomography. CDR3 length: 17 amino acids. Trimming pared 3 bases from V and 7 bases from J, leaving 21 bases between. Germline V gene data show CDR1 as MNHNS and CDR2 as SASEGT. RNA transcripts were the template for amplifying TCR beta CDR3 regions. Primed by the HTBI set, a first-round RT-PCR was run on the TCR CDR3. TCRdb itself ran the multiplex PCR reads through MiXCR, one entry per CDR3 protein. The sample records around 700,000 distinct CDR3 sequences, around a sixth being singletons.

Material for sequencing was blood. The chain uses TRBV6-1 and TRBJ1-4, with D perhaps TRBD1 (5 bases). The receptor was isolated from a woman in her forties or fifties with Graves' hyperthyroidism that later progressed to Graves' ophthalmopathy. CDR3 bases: TGTGCCAGCAGTGATAACCAGGCTCGAGGGGCTGGTGAAAAACTGTTTTTT. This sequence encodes CASSDNQARGAGEKLFF.